The following is a TCR beta chain sequence with its context. The antigen remains undetermined. The data derive from a study of response to subunit inactivated influenza vaccine. General study points: Few new T cells, the authors suggested, are recruited by each seasonal influenza vaccination.

Between the trimmed V and J ends, which lost 0 bases and 4 bases, there was a span of 9 bases. Germline CDR1 reads ENHRY; CDR2 reads SYGVKD. The CDR3 covers 14 residues. TCRdb re-analysed the RT-PCR reads in MiXCR, keeping a single row per CDR3 protein. In the table there are about 300,000 distinct CDR3 sequences, roughly 20% of which are singletons. This chain joins TRBV10-3 and TRBJ1-2; D uncertain. The sequence was obtained from a man between 50 and 70 years old who received an inactivated influenza vaccine. The sequenced sample was PBMCs from blood, obtained around 22 months after vaccination. The CDR3 loop is CAISESSKGYGYTF. CDR3 nucleotides: TGTGCCATCAGTGAGTCAAGCAAGGGCTATGGCTACACCTTC.